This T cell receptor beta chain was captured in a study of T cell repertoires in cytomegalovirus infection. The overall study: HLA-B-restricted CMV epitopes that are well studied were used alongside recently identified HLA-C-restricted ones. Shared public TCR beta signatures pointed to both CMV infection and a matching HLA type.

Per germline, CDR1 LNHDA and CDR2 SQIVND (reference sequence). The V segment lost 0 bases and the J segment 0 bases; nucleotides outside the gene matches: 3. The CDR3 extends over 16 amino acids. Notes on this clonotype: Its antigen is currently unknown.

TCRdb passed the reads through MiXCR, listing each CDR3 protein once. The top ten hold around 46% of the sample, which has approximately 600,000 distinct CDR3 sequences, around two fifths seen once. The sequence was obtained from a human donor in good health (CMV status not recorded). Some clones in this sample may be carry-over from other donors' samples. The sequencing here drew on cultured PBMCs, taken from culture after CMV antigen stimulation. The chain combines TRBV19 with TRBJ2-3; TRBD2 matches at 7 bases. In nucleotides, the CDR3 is TGTGCCAGTAGTATAGACCCTAGCGGTAGCACAGATACGCAGTATTTT. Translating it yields CASSIDPSGSTDTQYF.